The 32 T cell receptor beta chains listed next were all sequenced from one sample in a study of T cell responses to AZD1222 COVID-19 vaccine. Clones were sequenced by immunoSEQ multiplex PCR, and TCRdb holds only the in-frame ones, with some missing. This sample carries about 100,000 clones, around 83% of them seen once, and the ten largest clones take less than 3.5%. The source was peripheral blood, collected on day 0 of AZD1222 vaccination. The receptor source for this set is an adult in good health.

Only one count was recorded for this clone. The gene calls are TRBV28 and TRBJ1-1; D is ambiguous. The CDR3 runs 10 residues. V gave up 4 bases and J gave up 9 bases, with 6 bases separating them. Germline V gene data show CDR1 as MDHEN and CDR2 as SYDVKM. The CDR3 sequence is CASSSGKAFF. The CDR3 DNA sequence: TGTGCCAGCAGTTCCGGGAAAGCTTTCTTT. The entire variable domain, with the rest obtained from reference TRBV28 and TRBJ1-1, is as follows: DVKVTQSSRYLVKRTGEKVFLECVQDMDHENMFWYRQDPGLGLRLIYFSYDVKMKEKGDIPEGYSVSREKKERFSLILESASTNQTSMYLCASSSGKAFFGQGTRLTVV.

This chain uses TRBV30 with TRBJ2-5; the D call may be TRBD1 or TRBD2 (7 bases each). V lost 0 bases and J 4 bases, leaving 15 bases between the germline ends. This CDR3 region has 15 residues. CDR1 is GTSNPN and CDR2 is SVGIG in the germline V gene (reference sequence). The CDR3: CAWSVQGRAAETQYF. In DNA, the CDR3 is TGTGCCTGGAGTGTACAGGGGAGGGCAGCAGAGACCCAGTACTTC.

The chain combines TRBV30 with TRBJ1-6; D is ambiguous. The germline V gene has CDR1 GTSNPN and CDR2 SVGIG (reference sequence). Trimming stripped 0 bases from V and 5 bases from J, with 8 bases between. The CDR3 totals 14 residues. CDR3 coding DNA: TGTGCCTGGAGTGTAGGCGGGGATAATTCACCCCTCCACTTT. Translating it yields CAWSVGGDNSPLHF. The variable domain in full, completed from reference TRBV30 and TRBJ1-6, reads SQTIHQWPATLVQPVGSPLSLECTVEGTSNPNLYWYRQAAGRGLQLLFYSVGIGQISSEVPQNLSASRPQDRQFILSSKKLLLSDSGFYLCAWSVGGDNSPLHFGNGTRLTVT.

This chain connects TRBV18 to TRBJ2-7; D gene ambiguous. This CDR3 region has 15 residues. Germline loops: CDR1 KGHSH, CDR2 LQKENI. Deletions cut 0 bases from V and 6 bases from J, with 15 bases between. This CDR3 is CASSPPQRPNTEQYF. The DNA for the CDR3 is TGTGCCAGCTCACCACCACAAAGACCCAACACCGAGCAGTACTTC.

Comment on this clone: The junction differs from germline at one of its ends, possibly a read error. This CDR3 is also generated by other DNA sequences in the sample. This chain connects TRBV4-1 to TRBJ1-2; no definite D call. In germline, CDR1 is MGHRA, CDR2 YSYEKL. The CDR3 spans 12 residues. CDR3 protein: CASSQANYGYTF. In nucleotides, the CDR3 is TGCGCCAGCAGCCAAGCCAACTATGGCTACACCTTT.

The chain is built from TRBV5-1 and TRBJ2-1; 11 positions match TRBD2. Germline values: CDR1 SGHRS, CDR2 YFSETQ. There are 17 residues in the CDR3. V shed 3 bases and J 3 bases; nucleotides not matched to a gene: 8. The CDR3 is CASSWDTSGGNYNEQFF. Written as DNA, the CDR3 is TGCGCCAGCAGCTGGGATACTAGCGGGGGTAACTACAATGAGCAGTTCTTC. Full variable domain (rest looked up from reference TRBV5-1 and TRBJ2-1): KAGVTQTPRYLIKTRGQQVTLSCSPISGHRSVSWYQQTPGQGLQFLFEYFSETQRNKGNFPGRFSGRQFSNSRSEMNVSTLELGDSALYLCASSWDTSGGNYNEQFFGPGTRLTVL.

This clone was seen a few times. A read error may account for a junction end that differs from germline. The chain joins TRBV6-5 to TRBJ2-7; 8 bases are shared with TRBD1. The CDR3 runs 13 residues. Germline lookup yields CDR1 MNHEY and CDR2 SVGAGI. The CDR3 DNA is TGTGCCACCTGGGGACAGGTATCCTCCGAGCAGTACTTC. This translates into CATWGQVSSEQYF.

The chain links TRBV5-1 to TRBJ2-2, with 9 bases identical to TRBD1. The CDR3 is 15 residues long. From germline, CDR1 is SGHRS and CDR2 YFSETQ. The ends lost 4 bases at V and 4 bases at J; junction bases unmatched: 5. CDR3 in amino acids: CASSMGQGITGELFF. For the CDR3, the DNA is TGCGCCAGCAGCATGGGACAGGGCATCACCGGGGAGCTGTTTTTT.

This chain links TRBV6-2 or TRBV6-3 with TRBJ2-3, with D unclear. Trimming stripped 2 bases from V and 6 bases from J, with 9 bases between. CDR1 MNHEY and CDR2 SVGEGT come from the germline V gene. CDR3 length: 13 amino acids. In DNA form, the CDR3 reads TGTGCCAGCAGTTACACATTCGGGGATACGCAGTATTTT. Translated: CASSYTFGDTQYF.

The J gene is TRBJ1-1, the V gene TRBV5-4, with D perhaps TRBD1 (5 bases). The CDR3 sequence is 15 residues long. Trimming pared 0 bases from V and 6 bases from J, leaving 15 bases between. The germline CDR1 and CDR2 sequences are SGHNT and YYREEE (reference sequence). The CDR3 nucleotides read TGTGCCAGCAGCTTGGATCGGGGCATCGGGGCTGAAGCTTTCTTT. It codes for CASSLDRGIGAEAFF. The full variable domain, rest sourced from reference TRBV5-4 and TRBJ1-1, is ETGVTQSPTHLIKTRGQQVTLRCSSQSGHNTVSWYQQALGQGPQFIFQYYREEENGRGNFPPRFSGLQFPNYSSELNVNALELDDSALYLCASSLDRGIGAEAFFGQGTRLTVV.

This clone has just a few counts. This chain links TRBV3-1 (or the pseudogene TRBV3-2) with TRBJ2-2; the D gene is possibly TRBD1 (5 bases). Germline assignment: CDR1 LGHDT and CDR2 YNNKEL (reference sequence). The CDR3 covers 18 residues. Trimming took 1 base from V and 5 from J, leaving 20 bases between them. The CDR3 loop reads CASSQGVQLWGPTGELFF. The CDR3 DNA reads TGTGCCAGCAGCCAAGGAGTCCAATTGTGGGGCCCTACCGGGGAGCTGTTTTTT.

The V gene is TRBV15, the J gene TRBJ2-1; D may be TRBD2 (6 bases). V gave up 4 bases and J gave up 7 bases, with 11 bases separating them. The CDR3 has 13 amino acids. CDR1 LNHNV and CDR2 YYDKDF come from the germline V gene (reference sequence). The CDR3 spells CATSTLAGNEQFF. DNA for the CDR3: TGTGCCACCAGCACTCTGGCGGGGAATGAGCAGTTCTTC. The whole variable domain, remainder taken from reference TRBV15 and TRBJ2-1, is DAMVIQNPRYQVTQFGKPVTLSCSQTLNHNVMYWYQQKSSQAPKLLFHYYDKDFNNEADTPDNFQSRRPNTSFCFLDIRSPGLGDTAMYLCATSTLAGNEQFFGPGTRLTVL.

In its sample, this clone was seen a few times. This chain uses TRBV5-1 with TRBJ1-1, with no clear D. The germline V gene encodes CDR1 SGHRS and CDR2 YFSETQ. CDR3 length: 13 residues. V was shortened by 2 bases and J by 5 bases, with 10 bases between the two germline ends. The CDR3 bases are TGCGCCAGCAGCTTTAATAGGGCGACTGAAGCTTTCTTT. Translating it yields CASSFNRATEAFF.

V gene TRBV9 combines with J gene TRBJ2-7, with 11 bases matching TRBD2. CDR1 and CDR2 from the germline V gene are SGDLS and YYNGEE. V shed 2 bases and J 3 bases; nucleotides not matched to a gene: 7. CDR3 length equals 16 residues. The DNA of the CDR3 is TGTGCCAGCAGCGTTGCGTCTAGCGGGGGGAACTACGAGCAGTACTTC. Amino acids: CASSVASSGGNYEQYF.

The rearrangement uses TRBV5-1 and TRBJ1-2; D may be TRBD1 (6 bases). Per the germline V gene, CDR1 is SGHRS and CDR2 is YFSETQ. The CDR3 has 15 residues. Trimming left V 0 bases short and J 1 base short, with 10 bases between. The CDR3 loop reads CASSLARTDNYGYTF. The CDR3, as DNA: TGCGCCAGCAGCTTGGCCAGGACAGATAACTATGGCTACACCTTC.

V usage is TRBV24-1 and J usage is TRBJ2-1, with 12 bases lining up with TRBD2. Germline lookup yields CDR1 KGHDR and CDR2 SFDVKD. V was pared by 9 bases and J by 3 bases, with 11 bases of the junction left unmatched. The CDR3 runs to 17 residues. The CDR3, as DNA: TGTGCCACCGGGAGGACTAGCGGGGAAAACCTCTACAATGAGCAGTTCTTC. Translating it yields CATGRTSGENLYNEQFF.

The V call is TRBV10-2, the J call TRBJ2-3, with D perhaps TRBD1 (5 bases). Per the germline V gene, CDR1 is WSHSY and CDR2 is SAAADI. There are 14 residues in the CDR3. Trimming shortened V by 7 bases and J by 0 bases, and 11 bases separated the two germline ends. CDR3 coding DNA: TGCGCCAGCAAGACAGCCTCTAGCACAGATACGCAGTATTTT. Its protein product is CASKTASSTDTQYF.

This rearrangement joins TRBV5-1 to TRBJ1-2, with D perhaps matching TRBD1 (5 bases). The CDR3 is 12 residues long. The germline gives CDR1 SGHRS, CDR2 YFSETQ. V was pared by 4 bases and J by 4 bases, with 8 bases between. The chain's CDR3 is CASSPGTYGYTF. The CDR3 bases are TGCGCCAGCAGCCCCGGGACCTATGGCTACACCTTC. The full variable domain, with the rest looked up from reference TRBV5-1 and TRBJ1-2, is KAGVTQTPRYLIKTRGQQVTLSCSPISGHRSVSWYQQTPGQGLQFLFEYFSETQRNKGNFPGRFSGRQFSNSRSEMNVSTLELGDSALYLCASSPGTYGYTFGSGTRLTVV.

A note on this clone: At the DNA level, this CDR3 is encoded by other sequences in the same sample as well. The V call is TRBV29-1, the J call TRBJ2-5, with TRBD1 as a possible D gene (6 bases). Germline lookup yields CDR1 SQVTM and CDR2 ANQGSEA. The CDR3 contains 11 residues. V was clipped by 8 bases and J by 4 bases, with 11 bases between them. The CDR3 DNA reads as TGCAGCTCAGGGGTTCGAGAGACCCAGTACTTC. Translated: CSSGVRETQYF.

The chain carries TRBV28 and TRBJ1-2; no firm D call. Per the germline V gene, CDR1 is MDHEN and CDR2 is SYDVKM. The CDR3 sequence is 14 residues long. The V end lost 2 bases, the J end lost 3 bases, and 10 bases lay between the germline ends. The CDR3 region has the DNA TGTGCCAGCAGTTTAGAGACACTGGACTATGGCTACACCTTC. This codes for CASSLETLDYGYTF.

The CDR3 reads CASSWQGRSNQPQHF. CDR3 coding DNA: TGTGCCAGCAGCTGGCAGGGAAGGAGCAATCAGCCCCAGCATTTT. The chain links TRBV5-6 to TRBJ1-5, with D maybe TRBD1 (5 bases). Trimming removed 3 bases at V and 1 base at J, with 11 bases between. The CDR3 has 15 residues. Germline lookup yields CDR1 SGHDT and CDR2 YYEEEE.

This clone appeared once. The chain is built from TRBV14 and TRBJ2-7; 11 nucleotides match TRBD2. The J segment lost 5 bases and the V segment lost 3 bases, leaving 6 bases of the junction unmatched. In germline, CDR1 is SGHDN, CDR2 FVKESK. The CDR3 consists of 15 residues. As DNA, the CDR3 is TGTGCCAGCAGCCATATTAGCGGGGGGGCCCACGAGCAGTACTTC. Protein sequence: CASSHISGGAHEQYF.

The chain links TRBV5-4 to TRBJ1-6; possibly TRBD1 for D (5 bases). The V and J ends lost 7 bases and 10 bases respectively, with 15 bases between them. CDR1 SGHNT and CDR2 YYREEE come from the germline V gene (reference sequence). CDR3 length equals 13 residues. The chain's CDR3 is CASGQGRESPLHF. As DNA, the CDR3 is TGTGCCAGCGGCCAGGGCCGGGAATCACCCCTCCACTTT.

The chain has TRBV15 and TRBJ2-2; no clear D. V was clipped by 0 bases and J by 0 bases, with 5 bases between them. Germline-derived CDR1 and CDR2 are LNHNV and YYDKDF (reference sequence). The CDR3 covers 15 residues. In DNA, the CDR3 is TGTGCCACCAGCAGAGATGCGGCGAACACCGGGGAGCTGTTTTTT. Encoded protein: CATSRDAANTGELFF.

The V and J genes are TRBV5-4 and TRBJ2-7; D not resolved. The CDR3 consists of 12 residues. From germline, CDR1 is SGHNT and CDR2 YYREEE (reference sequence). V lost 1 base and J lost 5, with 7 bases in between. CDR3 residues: CASSLQDHEQYF. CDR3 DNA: TGTGCCAGCAGCTTGCAGGACCACGAGCAGTACTTC.

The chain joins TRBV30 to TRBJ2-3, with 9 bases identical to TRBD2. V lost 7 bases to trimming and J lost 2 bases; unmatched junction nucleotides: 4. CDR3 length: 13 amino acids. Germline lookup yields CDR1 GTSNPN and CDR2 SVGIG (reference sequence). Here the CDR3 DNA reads TGTGCCTTAAGCGGGGGGCCCACAGATACGCAGTATTTT. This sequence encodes CALSGGPTDTQYF.

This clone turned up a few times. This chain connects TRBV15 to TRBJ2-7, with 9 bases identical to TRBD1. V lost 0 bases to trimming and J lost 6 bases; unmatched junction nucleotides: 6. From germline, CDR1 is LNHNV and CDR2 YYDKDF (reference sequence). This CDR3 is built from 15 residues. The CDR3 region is CATSRDLGDRAEQYF. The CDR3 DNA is TGTGCCACCAGCAGAGATCTTGGGGACAGGGCCGAGCAGTACTTC.

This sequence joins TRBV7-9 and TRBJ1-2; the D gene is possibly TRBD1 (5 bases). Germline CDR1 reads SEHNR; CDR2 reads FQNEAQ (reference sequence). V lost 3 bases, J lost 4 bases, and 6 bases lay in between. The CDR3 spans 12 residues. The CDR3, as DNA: TGTGCCAGCAGCTTCAGGGCCTATGGCTACACCTTC. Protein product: CASSFRAYGYTF.

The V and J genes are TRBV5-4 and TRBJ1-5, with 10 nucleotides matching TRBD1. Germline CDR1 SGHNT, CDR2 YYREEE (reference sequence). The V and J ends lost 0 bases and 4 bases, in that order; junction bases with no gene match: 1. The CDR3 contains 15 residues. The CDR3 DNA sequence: TGTGCCAGCAGCTTGGGGACAGGGGGGAATCAGCCCCAGCATTTT. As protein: CASSLGTGGNQPQHF.

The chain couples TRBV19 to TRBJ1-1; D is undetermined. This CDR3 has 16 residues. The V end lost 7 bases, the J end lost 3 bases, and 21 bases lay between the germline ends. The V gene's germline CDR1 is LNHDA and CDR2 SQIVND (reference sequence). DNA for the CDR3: TGTGCCAGTAACTCATACACCGGTTATCGGGACACTGAAGCTTTCTTT. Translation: CASNSYTGYRDTEAFF.

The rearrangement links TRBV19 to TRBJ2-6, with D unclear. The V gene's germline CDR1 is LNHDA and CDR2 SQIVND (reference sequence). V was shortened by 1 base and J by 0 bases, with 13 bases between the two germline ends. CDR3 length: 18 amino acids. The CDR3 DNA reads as TGTGCCAGTAGTATAGGCGTCGTTGCGCGCTCTGGGGCCAACGTCCTGACTTTC. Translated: CASSIGVVARSGANVLTF.

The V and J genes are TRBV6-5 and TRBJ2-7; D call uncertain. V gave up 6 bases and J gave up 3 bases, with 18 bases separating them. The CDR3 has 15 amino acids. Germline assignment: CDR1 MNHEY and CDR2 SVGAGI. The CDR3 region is CASSPGLTLFYEQYF. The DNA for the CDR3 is TGTGCCAGCAGCCCGGGCTTGACACTTTTCTACGAGCAGTACTTC.